These 14 T cell receptor beta chains came from one sample sequenced in a study of shared clonotypes between healthy human individuals. Method: immunoSEQ multiplex PCR; TCRdb's copy keeps in-frame clones and lacks some. The sample comprises around 1.1 million clones, about 80% of which are singletons, and 0.5% to 0.65% rests with the top ten. The source material was memory CD4+ T cells from PBMCs. Subset of the sample: CD45RA-negative fraction. The receptors derive from a man aged 18 to 29 in good health. Some clones in this sample may be carry-over from other donors' samples.

There are a few counts of this clone. This chain uses TRBV5-4 with TRBJ1-2; D is possibly TRBD1 (6 bases). V lost 1 base to trimming and J lost 8 bases, with 9 bases between them. This CDR3 has 12 residues. CDR1 and CDR2 from the germline V gene are SGHNT and YYREEE (reference sequence). The CDR3 spells CASSLPQGGYTF. CDR3 coding DNA: TGTGCCAGCAGCTTGCCACAGGGAGGCTACACCTTC.

Note on this clone: The same CDR3 can be traced to other DNA sequences in this sample. This chain links TRBV28 with TRBJ2-3; tentatively, D is TRBD1 (5 bases). CDR1 and CDR2 (germline): MDHEN, SYDVKM. The V end lost 2 bases, the J end lost 3 bases, and 9 bases lay between the germline ends. The CDR3 has 14 amino acids. CDR3 DNA: TGTGCCAGCAGTTTACCGAAGGGGACAGATACGCAGTATTTT. It yields the protein CASSLPKGTDTQYF.

About this clone itself: At the DNA level, this CDR3 is encoded by other sequences in the same sample as well. V usage is TRBV7-9 and J usage is TRBJ2-2; D uncertain. This CDR3 region has 11 residues. From germline, CDR1 is SEHNR and CDR2 FQNEAQ (reference sequence). V was cut by 3 bases and J by 6 bases, with 2 bases left in between. The CDR3 DNA reads as TGTGCCAGCAGCTTGGCCGGGGAGCTGTTTTTT. As protein: CASSLAGELFF.

The chain is built from TRBV6-5 and TRBJ1-2, with TRBD1 as a possible D gene (6 bases). Germline assignment: CDR1 MNHEY and CDR2 SVGAGI. The CDR3 length is 12 residues. V lost 9 bases and J 0 bases, leaving 8 bases between the germline ends. CDR3 nucleotide sequence: TGTGCCAGTCGACAGGCTAACTATGGCTACACCTTC. It is translated as CASRQANYGYTF.

The chain recombines TRBV21-1 with TRBJ1-1. TRBV21-1 is labeled a pseudogene. CDR3 length equals 14 residues. The CDR3 reads CASSEITGDDEAFF. CDR3 nucleotides: TGTGCCAGCAGCGAAATAACGGGAGACGATGAAGCTTTCTTT.

DNA of the CDR3: TGTGCCAGCAGCTCATTCAACGATGAGCAGTTCTTC. This translates into CASSSFNDEQFF. V and J are TRBV7-3 and TRBJ2-1; D not certain. CDR3 length: 12 amino acids. Germline V gene lookup returns CDR1 SGHTA and CDR2 FQGTGA. Trimming removed 4 bases at V and 8 bases at J, with 9 bases between.

A single count supports this clone. The chain has TRBV6-1 and TRBJ1-1; 8 bases align to TRBD1. The length of the CDR3 is 15 residues. Germline V lookup: CDR1 MNHNS, CDR2 SASEGT. With V trimmed by 2 bases and J by 0 bases, 2 bases remained unmatched. The CDR3 bases are TGTGCCAGCAGTGAACCCAGGGGGCTGAACACTGAAGCTTTCTTT. It encodes CASSEPRGLNTEAFF.

The genes are TRBV28 and TRBJ2-1; D is undetermined. The CDR3 totals 14 residues. The V and J ends lost 6 bases and 9 bases respectively, with 18 bases between them. Germline V gene lookup returns CDR1 MDHEN and CDR2 SYDVKM. For the CDR3, the DNA is TGTGCCAGCAGCCCAACCCTCAACGCGCGTGAGCAGTTCTTC. Its protein is CASSPTLNAREQFF.

J is TRBJ2-5 and V is TRBV6-6; 9 positions agree with TRBD1. Germline CDR1 MNHNY, CDR2 SVGAGI (reference sequence). J was trimmed by 1 base and V by 6 bases; bases with no gene match: 9. The CDR3 runs 16 residues. Written as DNA, the CDR3 is TGTGCCAGCAGCCCGAACAGGGGGCGTTTCCAAGAGACCCAGTACTTC. Protein: CASSPNRGRFQETQYF.

This clone was seen a few times. The rearrangement joins TRBV20-1 to TRBJ1-2; D unclear. Germline-derived CDR1 and CDR2 are DFQATT and SNEGSKA (reference sequence). This CDR3 comprises 11 residues. The CDR3 is CRSSGNYGYTF. Here the CDR3 DNA reads TGCCGGTCGTCGGGGAACTATGGCTACACCTTC.

The rearrangement links TRBV28 to TRBJ2-1; 8 nucleotides align to TRBD2. Germline V CDR1 and CDR2: MDHEN, SYDVKM. Germline trimming cut 9 bases from V and 7 bases from J; bases unmatched to any gene: 8. The CDR3 spans 13 residues. CDR3 region: CASTSGFSNEQFF. Here the CDR3 DNA reads TGTGCCAGTACTAGCGGCTTTTCGAATGAGCAGTTCTTC.

The V call is TRBV7-2, the J call TRBJ2-7, with TRBD1 matching over 7 bases. The CDR3 is 14 residues long. Per the germline V gene, CDR1 is SGHTA and CDR2 is FQGNSA. Trimming removed 1 base from V and 3 bases from J; junction bases left unmatched: 3. The CDR3 region has the DNA TGTGCCAGCAGCTTAGATCCAGGGGGCTACGAGCAGTACTTC. Its translation: CASSLDPGGYEQYF.

A note on this clone: It may be a read error: a sequence one base away is much more abundant. The sample has other DNA sequences that encode this CDR3 too. This chain uses TRBV2 with TRBJ1-1, with D unresolved. The CDR3 sequence is 14 residues long. Germline V gene data show CDR1 as SNHLY and CDR2 as FYNNEI. CDR3 DNA sequence: TGTGCCAGCAGTGAAGCTGTAAAACTGACTGAAGCCTTCTTT. Translating it yields CASSEAVKLTEAFF. Combining the CDR3 with reference TRBV2 and TRBJ1-1 gives the whole variable domain EPEVTQTPSHQVTQMGQEVILRCVPISNHLYFYWYRQILGQKVEFLVSFYNNEISEKSEIFDDQFSVERPDGSNFTLKIRSTKLEDSAMYFCASSEAVKLTEAFFGQGTRLTVV.

This clone showed up just a few times. The chain joins TRBV7-2 to TRBJ1-2, with D maybe TRBD1 (5 bases). CDR1 and CDR2 (germline): SGHTA, FQGNSA. The germline V and J ends were trimmed by 7 bases and 4 bases, with 16 bases remaining between them. The CDR3 runs 14 residues. The CDR3 nucleotides read TGTGCCAGCAATTCCGTGGGGGGTACCTATGGCTACACCTTC. It codes for CASNSVGGTYGYTF.